These 16 T cell receptor beta chains were all obtained from the same sample, sequenced in a study of human T cells and chemical hapten exposure. Using its own MiXCR run on the 5' RACE reads, TCRdb lists one record per CDR3 protein. The sample holds fewer than 150,000 distinct CDR3 sequences, around 20% seen once. It was from unfractionated whole blood that total RNA was extracted. The receptors here all came from a human donor in good health.

The CDR3 sequence is CASRQTRVSSTDTQYF. In DNA form, the CDR3 reads TGTGCCAGCAGACAAACCAGGGTGTCTAGCACAGATACGCAGTATTTT. V usage is TRBV3-1 and J usage is TRBJ2-3; D perhaps matches TRBD1 (5 bases). Germline CDR1 reads LGHDT; CDR2 reads YNNKEL (reference sequence). CDR3 length: 16 amino acids. V was cut by 6 bases and J by 0 bases, with 16 bases left in between.

The rearrangement joins TRBV21-1 to TRBJ1-4. TRBV21-1 is marked as a pseudogene. CDR3 length: 12 amino acids. DNA for the CDR3: TGTGCCAGCCCGTGGGTAAATGAAAAACTGTTTTTT. Translation gives CASPWVNEKLFF.

The chain's CDR3 is CASSPLPGATNEKLFF. In DNA, the CDR3 is TGTGCCAGCAGCCCCCTGCCGGGGGCAACTAATGAAAAACTGTTTTTT. The chain uses TRBV28 and TRBJ1-4; tentatively, D is TRBD1 (5 bases). The V gene's germline CDR1 is MDHEN and CDR2 SYDVKM. There are 16 residues in the CDR3. Trimming took off 6 bases at V and 0 bases at J, with 14 bases between the two ends.

This clonotype was seen many times. The CDR3 reads CATIRQVNTEAFF. CDR3 bases: TGTGCCACTATCCGACAGGTGAACACTGAAGCTTTCTTT. The gene calls are TRBV10-3 and TRBJ1-1; TRBD1 might be the D (6 bases). The germline V and J ends were trimmed by 10 bases and 0 bases, with 12 bases remaining between them. Germline CDR1 is ENHRY and CDR2 is SYGVKD. The CDR3 is 13 residues long.

V is TRBV5-6 and J is TRBJ2-7, with D unclear. The CDR3 contains 16 residues. CDR1 is SGHDT and CDR2 is YYEEEE in the germline V gene. V lost 0 bases, J lost 2 bases, and 15 bases lay in between. The CDR3 DNA follows: TGTGCCAGCAGCTTGGGCTTGAATGTAGGCCCCTACGAGCAGTACTTC. This translates into CASSLGLNVGPYEQYF.

This chain links TRBV2 with TRBJ2-7, with a weak D call TRBD1 (5 bases). Per the germline V gene, CDR1 is SNHLY and CDR2 is FYNNEI. Trimming cost V 2 bases and J 0 bases, with 14 bases left between them. This CDR3 has 16 residues. For the CDR3, the DNA is TGTGCCAGCAGTGAATGGGCAGGGCGACACTCCTACGAGCAGTACTTC. Amino acids: CASSEWAGRHSYEQYF. Full variable domain (remainder filled in from reference TRBV2 and TRBJ2-7): EPEVTQTPSHQVTQMGQEVILRCVPISNHLYFYWYRQILGQKVEFLVSFYNNEISEKSEIFDDQFSVERPDGSNFTLKIRSTKLEDSAMYFCASSEWAGRHSYEQYFGPGTRLTVT.

This clonotype was counted a few times. V and J are TRBV5-1 and TRBJ2-5; D is undetermined. The CDR3 has 13 amino acids. V lost 4 bases and J 5 bases, leaving 12 bases between the germline ends. CDR1 is SGHRS, CDR2 YFSETQ, per germline. CDR3 amino acids: CASSILGEETQYF. The CDR3 DNA reads TGCGCCAGCAGCATCCTGGGCGAGGAGACCCAGTACTTC.

The chain employs TRBV5-1 and TRBJ2-1; 9 positions match TRBD2. Germline loops: CDR1 SGHRS, CDR2 YFSETQ. The ends lost 1 base at V and 8 bases at J; junction bases unmatched: 7. CDR3 size: 15 residues. DNA of the CDR3: TGCGCCAGCAGCTTGACGGCTAGCGGGACCCATGAGCAGTTCTTC. This gives the protein CASSLTASGTHEQFF.

In nucleotides, the CDR3 is TGTGCCAGCAGCCACCAAACGGGACAGGGGGCGAACGGAAACACCATATATTTT. Its protein is CASSHQTGQGANGNTIYF. The V call is TRBV21-1, the J call TRBJ1-3; the table's D gene call, TRBD1, was not cross checked with the DNA. TRBV21-1 corresponds to a pseudogene. This CDR3 region has 18 residues.

The table lists this clonotype with a few counts. The V call is TRBV23-1, the J call TRBJ2-1; TRBD2 is a possible D gene (5 bases). TRBV23-1 is an open reading frame whose function is uncertain. This CDR3 contains 15 residues. V shed 8 bases and J shed 3 bases, with 17 bases lying between them. The CDR3 DNA reads TGCGCCAGCGAGGATTATGGCGGAGGCTACAATGAGCAGTTCTTC. Translated: CASEDYGGGYNEQFF.

This clonotype occurred many times. The chain employs TRBV20-1 and TRBJ1-1; D is ambiguous. The CDR3 runs 13 residues. Trimming took off 6 bases at V and 3 bases at J, with 14 bases between the two ends. In germline, CDR1 is DFQATT, CDR2 SNEGSKA (reference sequence). DNA of the CDR3: TGCAGTGCACAACAATTAGGGTACACTGAAGCTTTCTTT. Translated, it gives CSAQQLGYTEAFF.

The genes are TRBV7-2 and TRBJ2-1, with a tentative D call TRBD2 (6 bases). The CDR3 spans 15 residues. Germline CDR1 reads SGHTA; CDR2 reads FQGNSA. Trimming removed 5 bases at V and 3 bases at J, with 14 bases between. The CDR3 DNA reads as TGTGCCAGCAGCCCTAGCGCGAGAAACTACAATGAGCAGTTCTTC. Protein: CASSPSARNYNEQFF.

This clonotype was observed a handful of times. The chain carries TRBV12-3 or TRBV12-4 and TRBJ1-4, with D possibly matching TRBD1 (5 bases). The CDR3 loop spans 13 amino acids. Deletions cut 3 bases from V and 8 bases from J, with 10 bases between. The DNA for the CDR3 is TGTGCCAGCAGTTTGGCGGGGGTCGAAAAACTGTTTTTT. Translating gives CASSLAGVEKLFF.

The V and J genes are TRBV18 and TRBJ2-1; TRBD2 is a possible D gene (6 bases). CDR3 length: 15 residues. V gave up 6 bases and J gave up 5 bases, with 17 bases separating them. Germline assignment: CDR1 KGHSH and CDR2 LQKENI. CDR3 region: CASSQGGEVDNEQFF. The DNA for the CDR3 is TGTGCCAGCTCGCAGGGAGGAGAAGTCGACAATGAGCAGTTCTTC.

This clonotype was counted between two and nine times. The rearrangement uses TRBV6-1 and TRBJ1-5, with D hard to call. Germline values: CDR1 MNHNS, CDR2 SASEGT. The CDR3 is 15 amino acids. V lost 9 bases and J 3 bases, leaving 18 bases between the germline ends. CDR3 bases: TGTGCCAGTCGTACGGCAGATGCGTTCAATCAGCCCCAGCATTTT. As protein: CASRTADAFNQPQHF.

This clonotype came up a few times. The genes are TRBV12-3 or TRBV12-4 and TRBJ2-7; 8 nucleotides align to TRBD2. CDR3 length: 15 amino acids. J was trimmed by 5 bases and V by 6 bases; bases with no gene match: 12. DNA for the CDR3: TGTGCCAGCAGCCCCAAAAGCGGGAGTTCCCACGAGCAGTACTTC. Its translation: CASSPKSGSSHEQYF.